These 10 T cell receptor beta chains originate from one sample sequenced in a study of long-term antiretroviral therapy in people with HIV. The assay, immunoSEQ v3.0, was run at survey level. Assay used: immunoSEQ multiplex PCR; TCRdb lists only in-frame clones, some missing. The profile shows around 21,000 clones, roughly four fifths of them singletons. The sequenced sample was unsorted PBMCs, obtained 1.5 years after starting antiretroviral therapy. These receptors all stem from a man between 25 and 39 years old with HIV.

This clone appeared a single time. The V call is TRBV5-5, the J call TRBJ1-4, with a tentative D call TRBD1 (6 bases). The CDR3 is 15 residues long. Germline CDR1 SGHKS, CDR2 YYEKEE (reference sequence). Trimming pared 4 bases from V and 8 bases from J, leaving 18 bases between. The CDR3 sequence is CASSVSGALIEKLFF. The CDR3 DNA reads as TGTGCCAGCAGCGTCTCGGGGGCGCTTATAGAAAAACTGTTTTTT.

The chain has TRBV4-1 and TRBJ2-2, with D possibly called TRBD1 or TRBD2 (5 bases each). The CDR3 consists of 19 residues. The V gene's germline CDR1 is MGHRA and CDR2 YSYEKL. With 1 base removed from V and 4 bases from J, the gap between germline ends came to 22 bases. CDR3 sequence (DNA): TGCGCCAGCAGCCAAGTCTGGGACCGTAGGTCGCATATCACCGGGGAGCTGTTTTTT. This codes for CASSQVWDRRSHITGELFF.

J is TRBJ2-1 and V is TRBV11-2; no reliable D call. The CDR3 runs 12 residues. The V gene lost 2 bases and the J gene lost 6 bases, with 5 bases spanning the gap. Germline CDR1 and CDR2: SGHAT and FQNNGV. Here the CDR3 reads CASSLSTNEQFF. CDR3 coding DNA: TGTGCCAGCAGCTTATCCACCAATGAGCAGTTCTTC. Filled out from reference TRBV11-2 and TRBJ2-1, the complete variable domain reads EAGVAQSPRYKIIEKRQSVAFWCNPISGHATLYWYQQILGQGPKLLIQFQNNGVVDDSQLPKDRFSAERLKGVDSTLKIQPAKLEDSAVYLCASSLSTNEQFFGPGTRLTVL.

J is TRBJ2-7 and V is TRBV9, with TRBD1 as a possible D gene (5 bases). V gave up 0 bases and J gave up 1 base, with 8 bases separating them. This CDR3 comprises 14 residues. The V gene's germline CDR1 is SGDLS and CDR2 YYNGEE. CDR3 DNA sequence: TGTGCCAGCAGCGTAGCTTCAGGGTCCTACGAGCAGTACTTC. The encoded protein is CASSVASGSYEQYF.

The chain recombines TRBV27 with TRBJ1-5, with 7 bases fitting TRBD1. V was clipped by 4 bases and J by 6 bases; unmatched bases: 12. This CDR3 is built from 16 residues. Per germline, CDR1 MNHEY and CDR2 SMNVEV (reference sequence). The CDR3 is CASSSAPEGAGQPQHF. In DNA, the CDR3 is TGTGCCAGCAGTTCCGCCCCGGAGGGGGCCGGTCAGCCCCAGCATTTT.

This chain connects TRBV11-2 to TRBJ1-1; D is uncertain. V gave up 1 base and J gave up 4 bases, with 10 bases separating them. Looked up from germline, CDR1 is SGHAT and CDR2 is FQNNGV. The CDR3 is 14 residues long. Here the CDR3 reads CASSLVGRSTEAFF. The CDR3 DNA is TGTGCCAGCAGCTTAGTGGGTCGGAGCACTGAAGCTTTCTTT.

The V call is TRBV7-9, the J call TRBJ1-6, with TRBD1 identical over 10 bases. The trim removed 0 bases at V and 9 bases at J, leaving 8 bases unmatched. The length of the CDR3 is 17 residues. The V gene's germline CDR1 is SEHNR and CDR2 FQNEAQ (reference sequence). The CDR3 DNA reads TGTGCCAGCAGCTTAGCGAACTTCGACAGGGGGCTTTCACCCCTCCACTTT. Protein sequence: CASSLANFDRGLSPLHF.

By frequency in the sample, this clone is large (0.1 to 1%). This chain connects TRBV30 to TRBJ1-3, with no clear D. The CDR3 contains 12 residues. The ends were cut back, 5 bases at V and 8 bases at J, with 13 bases in the middle. Looked up from germline, CDR1 is GTSNPN and CDR2 is SVGIG (reference sequence). The CDR3 DNA sequence: TGTGCCTGGGATCGGAGCGGACACACCATATATTTT. It encodes CAWDRSGHTIYF.

This chain joins TRBV18 and TRBJ2-7; TRBD1 agrees at 9 bases. There are 20 residues in the CDR3. V gave up 3 bases and J gave up 0 bases; unmatched junction bases: 18. Germline V gene sequence: CDR1 KGHSH, CDR2 LQKENI. CDR3 loop: CASSPPEDRGQTQFSYEQYF. DNA for the CDR3: TGTGCCAGCTCACCTCCGGAGGACAGGGGCCAAACTCAATTCTCCTACGAGCAGTACTTC.

This rearrangement joins TRBV7-5 to TRBJ2-3; the table's D call of TRBD1 was not tested on the DNA. TRBV7-5 is a recognized pseudogene. The CDR3 contains 18 residues. In DNA form, the CDR3 reads TGTGTCAGAAGGACACACTCGAGACAGGGGATAAGCACAGATACGCAGTATTTT. Translation: CVRRTHSRQGISTDTQYF.